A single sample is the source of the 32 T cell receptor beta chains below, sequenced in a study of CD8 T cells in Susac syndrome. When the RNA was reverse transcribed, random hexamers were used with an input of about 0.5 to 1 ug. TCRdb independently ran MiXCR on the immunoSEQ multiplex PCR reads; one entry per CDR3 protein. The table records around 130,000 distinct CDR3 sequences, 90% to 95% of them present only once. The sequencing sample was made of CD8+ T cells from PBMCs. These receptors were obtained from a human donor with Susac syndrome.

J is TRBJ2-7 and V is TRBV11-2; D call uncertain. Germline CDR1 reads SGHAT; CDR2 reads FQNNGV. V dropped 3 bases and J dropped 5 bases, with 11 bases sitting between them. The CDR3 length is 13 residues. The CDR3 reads CASSFAPIHEQYF. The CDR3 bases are TGTGCCAGCAGCTTTGCCCCAATTCACGAGCAGTACTTC.

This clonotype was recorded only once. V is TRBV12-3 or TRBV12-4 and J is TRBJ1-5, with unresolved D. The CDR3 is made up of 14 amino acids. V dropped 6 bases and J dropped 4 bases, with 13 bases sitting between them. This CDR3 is CASSPVPANQPQHF. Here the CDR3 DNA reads TGTGCCAGCAGCCCCGTGCCCGCAAATCAGCCCCAGCATTTT.

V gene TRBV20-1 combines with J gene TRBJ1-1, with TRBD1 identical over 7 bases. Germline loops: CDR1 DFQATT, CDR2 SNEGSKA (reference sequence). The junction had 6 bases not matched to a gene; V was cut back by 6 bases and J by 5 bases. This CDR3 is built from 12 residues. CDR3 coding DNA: TGCAGTGCCGACCAGGGGGGGACTGAAGCTTTCTTT. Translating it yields CSADQGGTEAFF.

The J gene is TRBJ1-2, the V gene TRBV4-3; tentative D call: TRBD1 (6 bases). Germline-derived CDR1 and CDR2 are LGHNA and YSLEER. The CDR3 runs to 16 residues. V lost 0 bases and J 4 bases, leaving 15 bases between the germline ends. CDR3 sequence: CASSQDLDLGGYGYTF. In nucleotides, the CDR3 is TGCGCCAGCAGCCAAGATCTCGATCTAGGGGGCTATGGCTACACCTTC.

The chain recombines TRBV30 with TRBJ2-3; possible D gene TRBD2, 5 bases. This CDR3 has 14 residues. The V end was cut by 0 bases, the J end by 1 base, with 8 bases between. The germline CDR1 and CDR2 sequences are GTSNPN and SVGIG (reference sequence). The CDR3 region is CAWSVAAGTDTQYF. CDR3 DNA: TGTGCCTGGAGTGTAGCGGCTGGCACAGATACGCAGTATTTT. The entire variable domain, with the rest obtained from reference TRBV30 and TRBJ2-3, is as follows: SQTIHQWPATLVQPVGSPLSLECTVEGTSNPNLYWYRQAAGRGLQLLFYSVGIGQISSEVPQNLSASRPQDRQFILSSKKLLLSDSGFYLCAWSVAAGTDTQYFGPGTRLTVL.

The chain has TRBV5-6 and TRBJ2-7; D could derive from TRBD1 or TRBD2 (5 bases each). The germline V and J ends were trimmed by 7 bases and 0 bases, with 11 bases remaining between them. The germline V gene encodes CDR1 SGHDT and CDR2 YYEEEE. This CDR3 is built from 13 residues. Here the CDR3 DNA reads TGTGCCAGCTCCGGGGCAACCTCCTACGAGCAGTACTTC. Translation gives CASSGATSYEQYF.

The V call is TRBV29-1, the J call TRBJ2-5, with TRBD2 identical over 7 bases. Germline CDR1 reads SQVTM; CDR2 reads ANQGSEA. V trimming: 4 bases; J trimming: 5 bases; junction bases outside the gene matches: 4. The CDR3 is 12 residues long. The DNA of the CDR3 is TGCAGCGTTGTCGGGGGAGGGGAGACCCAGTACTTC. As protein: CSVVGGGETQYF.

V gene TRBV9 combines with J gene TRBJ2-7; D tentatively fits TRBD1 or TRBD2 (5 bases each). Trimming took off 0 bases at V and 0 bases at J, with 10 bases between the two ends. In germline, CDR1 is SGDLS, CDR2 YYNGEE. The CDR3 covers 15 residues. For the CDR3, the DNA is TGTGCCAGCAGCGTAGGGTGGGGGATCTCCTACGAGCAGTACTTC. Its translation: CASSVGWGISYEQYF.

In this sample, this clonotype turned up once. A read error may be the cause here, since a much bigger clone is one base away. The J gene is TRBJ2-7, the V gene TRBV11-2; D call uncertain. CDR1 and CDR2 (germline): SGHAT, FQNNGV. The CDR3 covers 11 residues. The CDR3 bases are TGTGCCAGCAGCCCCTCCCACGAGCAGTACTTC. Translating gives CASSPSHEQYF.

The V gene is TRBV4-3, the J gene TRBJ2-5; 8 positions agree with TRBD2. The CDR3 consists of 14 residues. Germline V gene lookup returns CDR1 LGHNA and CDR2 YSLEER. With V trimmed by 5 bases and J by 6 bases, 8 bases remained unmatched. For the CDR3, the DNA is TGCGCCAGCAGCTCTATGACGGGAGGGAAGACCCAGTACTTC. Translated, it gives CASSSMTGGKTQYF.

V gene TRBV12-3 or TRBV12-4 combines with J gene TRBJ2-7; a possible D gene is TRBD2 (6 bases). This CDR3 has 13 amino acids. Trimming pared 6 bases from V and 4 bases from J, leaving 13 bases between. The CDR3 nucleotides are TGTGCCAGCAGGGGCGGGACTGGATACGAGCAGTACTTC. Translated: CASRGGTGYEQYF.

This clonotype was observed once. CDR3 protein: CASSGQASTNEQFF. In nucleotides, the CDR3 is TGTGCCAGCAGCGGCCAGGCGTCGACGAATGAGCAGTTCTTC. The genes are TRBV7-9 and TRBJ2-1; D not resolved. The CDR3 extends over 14 amino acids. Trimming took off 5 bases at V and 7 bases at J, with 15 bases between the two ends. Germline V lookup: CDR1 SEHNR, CDR2 FQNEAQ (reference sequence).

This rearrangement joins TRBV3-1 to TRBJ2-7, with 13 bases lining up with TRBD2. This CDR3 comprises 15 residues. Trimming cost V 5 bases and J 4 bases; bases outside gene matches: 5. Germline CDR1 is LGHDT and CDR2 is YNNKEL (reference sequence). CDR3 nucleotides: TGTGCCAGCAGCATGGGACTAGCGGGGTCATACGAGCAGTACTTC. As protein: CASSMGLAGSYEQYF.

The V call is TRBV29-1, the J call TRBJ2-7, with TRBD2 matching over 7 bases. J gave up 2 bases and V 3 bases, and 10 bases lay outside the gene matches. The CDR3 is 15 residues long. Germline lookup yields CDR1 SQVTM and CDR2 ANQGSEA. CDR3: CSVDGETGGPYEQYF. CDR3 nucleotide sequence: TGCAGCGTTGATGGAGAAACGGGGGGACCCTACGAGCAGTACTTC.

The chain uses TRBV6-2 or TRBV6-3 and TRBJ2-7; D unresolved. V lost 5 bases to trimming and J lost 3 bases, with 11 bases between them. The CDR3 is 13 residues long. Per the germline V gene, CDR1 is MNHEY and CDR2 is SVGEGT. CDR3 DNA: TGTGCCAGCAGTCCCCGGCCGATCTACGAGCAGTACTTC. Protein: CASSPRPIYEQYF.

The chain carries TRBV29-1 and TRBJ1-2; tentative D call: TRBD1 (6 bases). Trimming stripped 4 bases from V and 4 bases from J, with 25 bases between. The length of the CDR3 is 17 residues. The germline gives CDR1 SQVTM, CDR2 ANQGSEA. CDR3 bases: TGCAGCGTTGGATATTATTCGGGGGCGACCGGGGGCTATGGCTACACCTTC. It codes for CSVGYYSGATGGYGYTF.

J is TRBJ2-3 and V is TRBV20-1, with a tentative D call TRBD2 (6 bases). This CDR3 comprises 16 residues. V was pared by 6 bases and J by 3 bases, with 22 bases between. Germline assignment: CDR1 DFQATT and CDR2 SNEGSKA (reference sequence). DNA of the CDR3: TGCAGTGCAAATGGAAGAGCTAGCGTAGTGACAGATACGCAGTATTTT. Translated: CSANGRASVVTDTQYF.

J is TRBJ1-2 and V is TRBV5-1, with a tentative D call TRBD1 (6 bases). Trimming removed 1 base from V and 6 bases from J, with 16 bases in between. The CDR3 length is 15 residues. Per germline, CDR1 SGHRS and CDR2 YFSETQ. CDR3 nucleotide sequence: TGCGCCAGCAGCTTGACAGGACAGCTAGGCGATGGCTACACCTTC. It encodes CASSLTGQLGDGYTF. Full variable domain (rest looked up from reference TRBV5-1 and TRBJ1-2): KAGVTQTPRYLIKTRGQQVTLSCSPISGHRSVSWYQQTPGQGLQFLFEYFSETQRNKGNFPGRFSGRQFSNSRSEMNVSTLELGDSALYLCASSLTGQLGDGYTFGSGTRLTVV.

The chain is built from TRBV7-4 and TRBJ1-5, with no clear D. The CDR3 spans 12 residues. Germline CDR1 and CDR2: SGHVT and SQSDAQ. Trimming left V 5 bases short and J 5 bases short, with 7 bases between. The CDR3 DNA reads TGTGCCAGCAGCCCAAGATATCAGCCCCAGCATTTT. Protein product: CASSPRYQPQHF.

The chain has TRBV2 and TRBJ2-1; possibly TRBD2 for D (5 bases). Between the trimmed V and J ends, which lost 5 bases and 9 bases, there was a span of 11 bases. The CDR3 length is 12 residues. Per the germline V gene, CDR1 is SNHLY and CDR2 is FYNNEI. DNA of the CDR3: TGTGCCAGCAGTCCAGCCGGGGTTGAGCAGTTCTTC. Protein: CASSPAGVEQFF.

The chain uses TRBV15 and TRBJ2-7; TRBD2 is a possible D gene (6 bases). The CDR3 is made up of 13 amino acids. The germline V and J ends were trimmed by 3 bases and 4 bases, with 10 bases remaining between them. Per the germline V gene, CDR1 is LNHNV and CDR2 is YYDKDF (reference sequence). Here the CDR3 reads CATSSGTSYEQYF. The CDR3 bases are TGTGCCACCAGCAGTGGGACTTCTTACGAGCAGTACTTC.

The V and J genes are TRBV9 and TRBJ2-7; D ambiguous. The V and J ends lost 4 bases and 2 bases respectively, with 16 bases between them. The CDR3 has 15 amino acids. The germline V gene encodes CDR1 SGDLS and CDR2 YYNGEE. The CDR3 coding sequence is TGTGCCAGCAGCCCGACCGGGCCCAGCGCCTACGAGCAGTACTTC. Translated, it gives CASSPTGPSAYEQYF.

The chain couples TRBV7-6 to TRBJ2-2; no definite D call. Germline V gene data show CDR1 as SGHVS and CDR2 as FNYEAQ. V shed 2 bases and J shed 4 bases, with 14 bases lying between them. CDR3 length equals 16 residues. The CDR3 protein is CASSLRADLSTGELFF. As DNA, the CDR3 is TGTGCCAGCAGCTTAAGGGCCGATCTGAGCACCGGGGAGCTGTTTTTT.

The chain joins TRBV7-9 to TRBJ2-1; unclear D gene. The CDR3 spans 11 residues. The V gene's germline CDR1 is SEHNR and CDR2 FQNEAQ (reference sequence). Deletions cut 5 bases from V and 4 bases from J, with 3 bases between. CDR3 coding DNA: TGTGCCAGCAGCAAGTACAATGAGCAGTTCTTC. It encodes CASSKYNEQFF.

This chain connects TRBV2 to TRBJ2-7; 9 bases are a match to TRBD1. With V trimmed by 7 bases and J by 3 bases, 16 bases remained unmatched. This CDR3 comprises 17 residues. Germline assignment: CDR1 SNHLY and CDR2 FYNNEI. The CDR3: CASIGSPRTGVGYEQYF. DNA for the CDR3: TGTGCCAGCATAGGGTCGCCGAGGACAGGGGTAGGCTACGAGCAGTACTTC.

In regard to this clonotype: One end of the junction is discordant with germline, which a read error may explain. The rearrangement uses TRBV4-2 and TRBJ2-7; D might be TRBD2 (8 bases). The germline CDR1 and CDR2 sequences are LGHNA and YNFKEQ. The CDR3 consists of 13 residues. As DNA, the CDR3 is TGTGCCAGCAGCCAATCCAGGGGGACTAGTGTAGTCTTC. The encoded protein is CASSQSRGTSVVF.

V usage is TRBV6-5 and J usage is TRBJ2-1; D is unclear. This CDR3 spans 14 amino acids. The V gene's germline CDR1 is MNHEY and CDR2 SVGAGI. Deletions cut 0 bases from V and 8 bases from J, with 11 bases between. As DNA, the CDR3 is TGTGCCAGCAGTTACTCTCTAGGGCATGATGAGCAGTTCTTC. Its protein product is CASSYSLGHDEQFF.

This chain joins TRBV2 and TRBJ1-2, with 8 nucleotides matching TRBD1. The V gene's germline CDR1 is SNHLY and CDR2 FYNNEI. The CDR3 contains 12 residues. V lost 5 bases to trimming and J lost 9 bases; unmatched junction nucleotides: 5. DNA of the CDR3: TGTGCCAGCAGTCAAACAGGGGGGCGCTACACCTTC. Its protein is CASSQTGGRYTF.

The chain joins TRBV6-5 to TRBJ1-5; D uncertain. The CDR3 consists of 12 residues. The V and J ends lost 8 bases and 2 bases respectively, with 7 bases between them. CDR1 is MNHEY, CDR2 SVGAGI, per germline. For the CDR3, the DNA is TGTGCCAGCTGGGGAGGCAATCAGCCCCAGCATTTT. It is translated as CASWGGNQPQHF.

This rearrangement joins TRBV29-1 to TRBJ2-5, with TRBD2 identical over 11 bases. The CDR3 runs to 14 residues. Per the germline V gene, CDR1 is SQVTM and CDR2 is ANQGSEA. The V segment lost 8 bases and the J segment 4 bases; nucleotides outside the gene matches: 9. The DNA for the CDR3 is TGCAGCCATAGCGGGGGGGCCTCGGGAGAGACCCAGTACTTC. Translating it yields CSHSGGASGETQYF.

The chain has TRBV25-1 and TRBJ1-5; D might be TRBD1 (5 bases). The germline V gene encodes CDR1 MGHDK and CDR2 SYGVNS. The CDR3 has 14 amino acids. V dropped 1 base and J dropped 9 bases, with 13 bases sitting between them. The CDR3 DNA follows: TGTGCCAGCAGTGAATTGGGGCAGGGAGGGCCCCAGCATTTT. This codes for CASSELGQGGPQHF.

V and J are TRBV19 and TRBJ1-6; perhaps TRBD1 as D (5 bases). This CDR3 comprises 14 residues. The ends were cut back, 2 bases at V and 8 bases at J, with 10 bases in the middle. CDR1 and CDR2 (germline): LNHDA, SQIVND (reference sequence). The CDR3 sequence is CASSIQGIDSPLHF. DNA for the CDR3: TGTGCCAGTAGTATACAGGGTATCGATTCACCCCTCCACTTT.